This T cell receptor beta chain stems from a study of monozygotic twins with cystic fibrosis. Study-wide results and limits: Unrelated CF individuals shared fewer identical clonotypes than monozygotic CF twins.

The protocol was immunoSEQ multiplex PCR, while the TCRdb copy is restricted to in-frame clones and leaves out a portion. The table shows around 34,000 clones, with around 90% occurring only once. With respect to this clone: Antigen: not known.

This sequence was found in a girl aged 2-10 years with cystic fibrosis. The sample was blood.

CDR3 region: CAISLLADRAGYEQYF. CDR3 bases: TGTGCCATCAGTCTCCTGGCGGACAGGGCCGGGTACGAGCAGTACTTC. The chain is built from TRBV10-3 and TRBJ2-7; the match to TRBD1 covers 8 bases. This CDR3 contains 16 residues. The V segment lost 5 bases and the J segment 4 bases; nucleotides outside the gene matches: 13. Germline values: CDR1 ENHRY, CDR2 SYGVKD.